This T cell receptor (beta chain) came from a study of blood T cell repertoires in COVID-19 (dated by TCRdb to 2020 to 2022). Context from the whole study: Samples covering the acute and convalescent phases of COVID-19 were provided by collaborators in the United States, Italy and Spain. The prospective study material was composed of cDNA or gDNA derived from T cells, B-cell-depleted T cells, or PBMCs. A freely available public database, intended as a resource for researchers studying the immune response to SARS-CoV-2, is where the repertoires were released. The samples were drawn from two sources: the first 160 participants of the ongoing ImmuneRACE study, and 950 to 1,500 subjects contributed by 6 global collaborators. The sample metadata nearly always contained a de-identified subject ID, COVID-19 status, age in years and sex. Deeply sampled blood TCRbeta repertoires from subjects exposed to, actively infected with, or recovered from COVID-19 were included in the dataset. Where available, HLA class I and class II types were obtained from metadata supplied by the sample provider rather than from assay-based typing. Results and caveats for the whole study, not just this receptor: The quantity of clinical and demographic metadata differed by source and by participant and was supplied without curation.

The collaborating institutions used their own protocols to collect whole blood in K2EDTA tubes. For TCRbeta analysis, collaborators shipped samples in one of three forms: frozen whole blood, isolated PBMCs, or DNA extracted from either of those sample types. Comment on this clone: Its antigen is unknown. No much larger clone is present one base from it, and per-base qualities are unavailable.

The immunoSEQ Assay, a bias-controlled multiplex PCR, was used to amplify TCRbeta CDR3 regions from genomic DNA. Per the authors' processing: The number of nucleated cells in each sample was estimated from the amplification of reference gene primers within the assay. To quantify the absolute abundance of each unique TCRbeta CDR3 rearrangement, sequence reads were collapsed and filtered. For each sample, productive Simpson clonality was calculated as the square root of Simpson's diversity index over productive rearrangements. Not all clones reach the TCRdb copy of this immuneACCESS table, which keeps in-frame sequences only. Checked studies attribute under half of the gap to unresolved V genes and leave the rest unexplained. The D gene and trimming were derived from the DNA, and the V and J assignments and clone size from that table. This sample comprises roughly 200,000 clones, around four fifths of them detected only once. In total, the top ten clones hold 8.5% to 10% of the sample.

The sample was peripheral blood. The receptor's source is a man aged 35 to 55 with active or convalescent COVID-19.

CDR3 reads: CASSERGLADTQYF. The DNA sequence is given as TGTGCCAGCAGTGAAAGAGGACTGGCAGATACGCAGTATTTT. The chain is made from TRBV6-1 and TRBJ2-3; the D segment could be TRBD2, given 5 matching bases. CDR1 and CDR2 are drawn from the germline V gene: MNHNS, SASEGT. Between the V and J ends, shortened by 2 bases and 4 bases respectively, the junction contains 10 bases. The CDR3 numbers 14 residues from cysteine through phenylalanine. Left in the record is the CDR3 DNA by itself, 42 bases read in frame from the first base.